This TCR beta chain emerged from a study of T cells expressing NK-cell markers. From the 5' RACE reads, TCRdb lists one entry per CDR3 protein and no DNA. This table holds around 550,000 distinct CDR3 sequences. Whole-study results and caveats: Dominant NKG2C+ clonotypes were found to form about 1.0-7.5% of CD8+ T cells in six donors.

Germline CDR1 is ENHRY and CDR2 is SYGVKD. This CDR3 spans 13 amino acids. Worth noting for this clonotype: Its specificity is not known.

The chain recombines TRBV10-3 with TRBJ2-2; the D call of TRBD1 rests on TCRdb alone, since no DNA is present to check it. Sequenced input: blood T cells: a sorted CD56 or NKG2C T cell subset, CD4+ or CD8+ T cells, or bulk PBMC T cells (not recorded which). The receptor was isolated from a man younger than 35 in good health. The CDR3 reads CATRQGADGELFF.